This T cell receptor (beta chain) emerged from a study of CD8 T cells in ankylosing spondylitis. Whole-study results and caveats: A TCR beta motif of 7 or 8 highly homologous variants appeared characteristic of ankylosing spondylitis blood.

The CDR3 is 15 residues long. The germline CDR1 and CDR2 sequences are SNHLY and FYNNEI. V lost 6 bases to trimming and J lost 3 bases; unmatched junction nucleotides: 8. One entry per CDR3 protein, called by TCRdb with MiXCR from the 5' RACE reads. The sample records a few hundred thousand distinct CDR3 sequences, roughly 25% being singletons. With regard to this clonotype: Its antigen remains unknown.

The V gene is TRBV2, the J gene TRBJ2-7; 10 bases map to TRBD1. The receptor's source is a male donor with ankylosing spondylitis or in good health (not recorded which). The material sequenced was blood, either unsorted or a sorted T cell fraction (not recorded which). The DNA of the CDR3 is TGTGCCAGCAGCCGACGGGACAGGGGAGACTACGAGCAGTACTTC. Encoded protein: CASSRRDRGDYEQYF.